The 23 T cell receptor beta chains presented below share a single source sample, sequenced in a study of human T cells and chemical hapten exposure. One entry per CDR3 protein results from TCRdb running MiXCR on the RACE reads. The sample lists a few hundred thousand distinct CDR3 sequences, about 5% occurring once. The sample's time point: pre-sensitization, week 0. The treatment here: therapeutic diphenylcyclopropenone sensitization with weekly scalp DPC. The input for sequencing was whole blood, taken in connection with sensitization to the hapten diphenylcyclopropenone (DPC). Receptors originate from a woman aged 18-29 years with alopecia areata. Some clones in this sample may be carry-over from other donors' samples.

This clonotype was observed many times. The chain couples TRBV6-2 or TRBV6-3 to TRBJ2-3, with 12 bases that match TRBD2. This CDR3 has 15 residues. Germline CDR1 is MNHEY and CDR2 is SVGEGT. J lost 4 bases, V lost 5 bases, and 4 bases had no gene match. The CDR3 coding sequence is TGTGCCAGCAGTCTAGCGGGGGGGCCTGCAGATACGCAGTATTTT. It encodes CASSLAGGPADTQYF.

This clonotype was seen only a few times. The chain links TRBV6-2 or TRBV6-3 to TRBJ2-7; 7 bases fit TRBD2. The CDR3 has 12 amino acids. Germline CDR1 is MNHEY and CDR2 is SVGEGT. Losses at the gene ends were 10 bases for V and 4 bases for J; bases not matched to a gene: 7. The CDR3 nucleotides are TGTGCCACCTGGACTAGTGGGTACGAGCAGTACTTC. It is translated as CATWTSGYEQYF.

This sequence joins TRBV7-8 and TRBJ1-5; no firm D call. The V and J ends lost 5 bases and 0 bases respectively, with 14 bases between them. Germline CDR1 and CDR2: SGHVS and FQNEAQ. CDR3 length: 16 residues. CDR3 protein: CASSPLGRDSNQPQHF. The CDR3 nucleotides are TGTGCCAGCAGCCCCCTTGGCAGAGATAGCAATCAGCCCCAGCATTTT.

V is TRBV20-1 and J is TRBJ1-3; D is unclear. Germline lookup yields CDR1 DFQATT and CDR2 SNEGSKA (reference sequence). The CDR3 has 16 amino acids. Trimming removed 3 bases at V and 0 bases at J, with 15 bases between. The CDR3 here is CSASLLYTGSGNTIYF. CDR3 coding DNA: TGCAGTGCTAGTTTGCTCTATACCGGCTCTGGAAACACCATATATTTT.

This clonotype occurred many times. The chain carries TRBV29-1 and TRBJ2-1; 8 nucleotides match TRBD1. The CDR3 sequence is 13 residues long. Germline-derived CDR1 and CDR2 are SQVTM and ANQGSEA. V shed 5 bases and J 7 bases; nucleotides not matched to a gene: 7. The CDR3 region is CSVRPRGPNEQFF. CDR3 nucleotide sequence: TGCAGCGTTCGACCCAGGGGGCCGAATGAGCAGTTCTTC.

This clonotype was seen only a few times. The V call is TRBV20-1, the J call TRBJ2-7; tentatively, D is TRBD2 (6 bases). The CDR3 covers 14 residues. Germline CDR1 is DFQATT and CDR2 is SNEGSKA (reference sequence). The V and J ends lost 3 bases and 5 bases respectively, with 17 bases between them. DNA of the CDR3: TGCAGTGCTAGTAATCTAGGGAGGCCGGACGAGCAGTACTTC. Its protein is CSASNLGRPDEQYF.

This clonotype has only a few counts. The CDR3 DNA sequence: TGTGCCAGCAGCTCTCGAACAGGGAATCAGCCCCAGCATTTT. The encoded protein is CASSSRTGNQPQHF. This chain connects TRBV7-2 to TRBJ1-5, with a possible D match to TRBD1 (6 bases). Germline CDR1 is SGHTA and CDR2 is FQGNSA. The CDR3 spans 14 residues. V was pared by 4 bases and J by 4 bases, with 11 bases between.

This clonotype was counted at least ten times. The CDR3 region is CASTNTRISGNTIYF. In nucleotides, the CDR3 is TGTGCCAGCACCAATACGCGGATTTCTGGAAACACCATATATTTT. The chain uses TRBV28 and TRBJ1-3, with D hard to call. With 7 bases removed from V and 1 base from J, the gap between germline ends came to 14 bases. CDR1 and CDR2 (germline): MDHEN, SYDVKM. This CDR3 has 15 residues.

This clonotype was seen at least ten times. The chain uses TRBV6-4 and TRBJ2-3; D gene uncertain. Germline V lookup: CDR1 MRHNA, CDR2 SNTAGT. The CDR3 runs 13 residues. Between the trimmed V and J ends, which lost 2 bases and 2 bases, there was a span of 5 bases. CDR3 DNA: TGTGCCAGCAGTGACAGTCCCACAGATACGCAGTATTTT. Its translation: CASSDSPTDTQYF.

This clonotype was observed a few times. This rearrangement joins TRBV6-5 to TRBJ1-1; D is ambiguous. The CDR3 spans 12 residues. Trimming cost V 0 bases and J 10 bases, with 9 bases left between them. Germline-derived CDR1 and CDR2 are MNHEY and SVGAGI. The CDR3 reads CASSYSGEVAFF. CDR3 sequence (DNA): TGTGCCAGCAGTTACTCTGGGGAGGTAGCTTTCTTT.

Regarding this clonotype: A read error is possible here, since a much larger clone lies one base away. The chain has TRBV3-1 and TRBJ1-6; D perhaps matches TRBD1 (5 bases). Germline V CDR1 and CDR2: LGHDT, YNNKEL (reference sequence). The CDR3 is made up of 13 amino acids. CDR3 bases: TGTGCCAACAGCCTGGGACTGACTTCACCCCTCCACTTT. Its protein product is CANSLGLTSPLHF.

This clonotype has ten or more counts. The gene calls are TRBV12-3 or TRBV12-4 and TRBJ2-4; 8 bases align to TRBD2. V lost 2 bases and J lost 0; bases outside the gene matches: 12. CDR3 size: 19 residues. CDR3 in amino acids: CASSLYGVAGSLAKNIQYF. CDR3 nucleotides: TGTGCCAGCAGTTTATACGGAGTAGCGGGGTCACTAGCCAAAAACATTCAGTACTTC.

This clonotype was seen many times. The chain is built from TRBV6-2 or TRBV6-3 and TRBJ1-5, with TRBD1 matching over 11 bases. Losses at the gene ends were 0 bases for V and 7 bases for J; bases not matched to a gene: 5. There are 16 residues in the CDR3. CDR1 is MNHEY, CDR2 SVGEGT, per germline. CDR3 DNA sequence: TGTGCCAGCAGTTACTCTGGACAGGGGGCGCGGCAGCCCCAGCATTTT. It yields the protein CASSYSGQGARQPQHF.

This clonotype has a count of ten or more. This rearrangement joins TRBV4-2 to TRBJ2-5, with TRBD2 matching over 9 bases. The germline V gene encodes CDR1 LGHNA and CDR2 YNFKEQ. This CDR3 has 15 amino acids. The J segment lost 3 bases and the V segment lost 5 bases, leaving 7 bases of the junction unmatched. The CDR3 bases are TGTGCCAGCAGCTCCAGCTTAGCGGGGGAAGAGACCCAGTACTTC. Amino acid sequence: CASSSSLAGEETQYF.

This rearrangement joins TRBV6-2 or TRBV6-3 to TRBJ1-5; D call uncertain. Germline-derived CDR1 and CDR2 are MNHEY and SVGEGT. The CDR3 totals 14 residues. The V gene lost 6 bases and the J gene lost 1 base, with 10 bases spanning the gap. The CDR3 sequence: CASSREPSNQPQHF. DNA for the CDR3: TGTGCCAGCAGCCGGGAACCCAGCAATCAGCCCCAGCATTTT.

This clonotype came up a few times. The chain employs TRBV6-6 and TRBJ1-1; D not resolved. Trimming pared 6 bases from V and 1 base from J, leaving 21 bases between. CDR3 length: 17 amino acids. The germline V gene has CDR1 MNHNY and CDR2 SVGAGI (reference sequence). The CDR3 reads CASRPYLFGDSNTEAFF. In DNA, the CDR3 is TGTGCCAGCAGGCCTTATCTCTTTGGTGATTCGAACACTGAAGCTTTCTTT.

This clonotype was counted ten times or more. This chain connects TRBV10-3 to TRBJ1-1; D unresolved. V was pared by 10 bases and J by 1 base, with 10 bases between. Germline CDR1 and CDR2: ENHRY and SYGVKD. This CDR3 has 12 amino acids. CDR3 DNA sequence: TGTGCCAGCTCATGGGGGAACACTGAAGCTTTCTTT. It specifies CASSWGNTEAFF.

Only a few counts were recorded for this clonotype. V is TRBV5-3 and J is TRBJ2-3; no firm D call. TRBV5-3 is an ORF, and what it does is uncertain. This CDR3 is built from 16 residues. V gave up 3 bases and J gave up 5 bases, with 19 bases separating them. In DNA form, the CDR3 reads TGTGCCAGAAGCTCCCGACGGCCTGCGTCCCAAGATACGCAGTATTTT. Translated: CARSSRRPASQDTQYF.

The rearrangement joins TRBV28 to TRBJ2-7, with 9 bases that match TRBD1. CDR1 MDHEN and CDR2 SYDVKM come from the germline V gene. The CDR3 loop spans 15 amino acids. The V segment lost 6 bases and the J segment 3 bases; nucleotides outside the gene matches: 9. The CDR3 DNA is TGTGCCAGCAGCCTCCCCGGGACAGGGTTCTACGAGCAGTACTTC. Translated: CASSLPGTGFYEQYF. Full variable domain (remainder filled in from reference TRBV28 and TRBJ2-7): DVKVTQSSRYLVKRTGEKVFLECVQDMDHENMFWYRQDPGLGLRLIYFSYDVKMKEKGDIPEGYSVSREKKERFSLILESASTNQTSMYLCASSLPGTGFYEQYFGPGTRLTVT.

This clonotype came up many times. This chain links TRBV5-1 with TRBJ2-7; TRBD1 agrees at 7 bases. Germline V lookup: CDR1 SGHRS, CDR2 YFSETQ. The CDR3 covers 15 residues. The V segment lost 4 bases and the J segment 0 bases; nucleotides outside the gene matches: 7. The CDR3 reads CASSPSRDSSYEQYF. In DNA form, the CDR3 reads TGCGCCAGCAGCCCGAGCCGGGACAGCTCCTACGAGCAGTACTTC.

V and J are TRBV5-4 and TRBJ2-1; 9 bases fit TRBD1. The CDR3 covers 16 residues. The V gene end was trimmed by 5 bases and the J gene end by 5 bases; junction bases not matched to a gene: 11. Germline CDR1 reads SGHNT; CDR2 reads YYREEE (reference sequence). CDR3 region: CASRQGADSLNNEQFF. CDR3 in DNA: TGTGCCAGCAGACAGGGGGCCGATTCTTTGAACAATGAGCAGTTCTTC. The complete variable domain, with remaining parts taken from reference TRBV5-4 and TRBJ2-1, reads ETGVTQSPTHLIKTRGQQVTLRCSSQSGHNTVSWYQQALGQGPQFIFQYYREEENGRGNFPPRFSGLQFPNYSSELNVNALELDDSALYLCASRQGADSLNNEQFFGPGTRLTVL.

The chain carries TRBV27 and TRBJ2-1; TRBD1 agrees at 8 bases. V shed 10 bases and J 3 bases; nucleotides not matched to a gene: 14. This CDR3 is 16 amino acids long. Looked up from germline, CDR1 is MNHEY and CDR2 is SMNVEV (reference sequence). CDR3 amino acids: CATTVNSGTGYNEQFF. The CDR3 nucleotides read TGTGCCACCACAGTCAACTCCGGGACAGGCTACAATGAGCAGTTCTTC.

The chain uses TRBV12-3 or TRBV12-4 and TRBJ2-1, with 8 bases that match TRBD1. The CDR3 is made up of 13 amino acids. V was pared by 7 bases and J by 9 bases, with 8 bases of the junction left unmatched. CDR3 sequence: CASTPDRVGEQFF. The CDR3 bases are TGTGCCAGCACCCCGGACAGGGTTGGTGAGCAGTTCTTC.